The 29 T cell receptor beta chains below come from one sample, sequenced in a study of T cells after yellow fever vaccination. Via MiXCR, TCRdb re-called the 5' RACE reads, giving one row per CDR3 protein. Of hundreds of thousands of distinct CDR3 sequences in the sample, around 3.9% were seen once. The sample in question was PBMCs, obtained on the day of the yellow fever booster vaccination. The receptors originated from a man younger than 35 who received the YFV17D yellow fever vaccine.

The rearrangement uses TRBV7-2 and TRBJ2-3, with D perhaps matching TRBD1 (5 bases). Trimming removed 1 base from V and 2 bases from J, with 10 bases in between. The CDR3 runs to 15 residues. Germline loops: CDR1 SGHTA, CDR2 FQGNSA. This chain's CDR3 is CASSLVWGDTDTQYF. The DNA for the CDR3 is TGTGCCAGCAGCTTAGTCTGGGGCGACACAGATACGCAGTATTTT.

At least ten counts were recorded for this clonotype. The chain joins TRBV9 to TRBJ2-1, with D tentatively TRBD1 (7 bases). The CDR3 sequence is 15 residues long. Germline V gene lookup returns CDR1 SGDLS and CDR2 YYNGEE. V was shortened by 6 bases and J by 3 bases, with 16 bases between the two germline ends. This chain's CDR3 is CASNRLGQDYNEQFF. CDR3 sequence (DNA): TGTGCCAGCAACAGACTAGGACAGGACTACAATGAGCAGTTCTTC.

There are a few counts of this clonotype. J is TRBJ2-3 and V is TRBV29-1; weak D call: TRBD1 (6 bases). Trimming removed 5 bases from V and 0 bases from J, with 15 bases in between. CDR1 SQVTM and CDR2 ANQGSEA come from the germline V gene. This CDR3 has 15 amino acids. The CDR3 DNA follows: TGCAGCGTTTGGAACAGGGAAGGGAGCACAGATACGCAGTATTTT. Encoded protein: CSVWNREGSTDTQYF.

This clonotype was found a few times. The chain joins TRBV20-1 to TRBJ1-4, with TRBD1 matching 9 bases. Trimming removed 2 bases from V and 3 bases from J; junction bases left unmatched: 16. The CDR3 runs 19 residues. CDR1 and CDR2 (germline): DFQATT, SNEGSKA (reference sequence). The CDR3 sequence is CSARPSQGGQGFANEKLFF. CDR3 DNA sequence: TGCAGTGCTAGACCGTCTCAAGGGGGACAGGGTTTTGCTAATGAAAAACTGTTTTTT.

This clonotype was seen many times. The chain links TRBV27 to TRBJ2-3; 8 bases line up with TRBD2. There are 18 residues in the CDR3. Germline CDR1 reads MNHEY; CDR2 reads SMNVEV (reference sequence). V lost 2 bases, J lost 0 bases, and 10 bases stayed unmatched. CDR3 sequence (DNA): TGTGCCAGCAGTTTAAGGAAGCGGGGGTACCCTAGCACAGATACGCAGTATTTT. Protein: CASSLRKRGYPSTDTQYF.

This clonotype was counted many times. This sequence joins TRBV7-9 and TRBJ1-3, with a possible D match to TRBD1 (6 bases). The germline V gene has CDR1 SEHNR and CDR2 FQNEAQ (reference sequence). Trimming pared 1 base from V and 0 bases from J, leaving 10 bases between. The CDR3 sequence is 16 residues long. CDR3 DNA sequence: TGTGCCAGCAGCTTAGGGGAGACAGGCTCTGGAAACACCATATATTTT. Amino acid sequence: CASSLGETGSGNTIYF.

The CDR3 reads CSARGASLSSYEQYF. The CDR3 coding sequence is TGCAGTGCTAGGGGGGCTAGCTTGAGCTCCTACGAGCAGTACTTC. This chain joins TRBV20-1 and TRBJ2-7; tentative D call: TRBD1 (6 bases). Germline V gives CDR1 DFQATT, CDR2 SNEGSKA (reference sequence). Deletions cut 3 bases from V and 0 bases from J, with 15 bases between. The CDR3 runs to 15 residues.

This clonotype was observed many times. The CDR3 DNA follows: TGCGCCAGCAGCCAAGAATGGACGACCTACGAGCAGTACTTC. This codes for CASSQEWTTYEQYF. The V gene is TRBV4-3, the J gene TRBJ2-7; D ambiguous. CDR3 length: 14 residues. Germline values: CDR1 LGHNA, CDR2 YSLEER. V shed 0 bases and J shed 2 bases, with 8 bases lying between them.

This chain links TRBV12-3 or TRBV12-4 with TRBJ2-6; D is unclear. This CDR3 is 13 amino acids long. Trimming removed 4 bases at V and 6 bases at J, with 7 bases between. CDR3 protein: CASSSRAANVLTF. CDR3 in DNA: TGTGCCAGCAGTTCCCGAGCGGCCAACGTCCTGACTTTC.

In its sample, this clonotype was seen many times. The J gene is TRBJ2-3, the V gene TRBV5-4; D tentatively reads TRBD1 or TRBD2 (6 bases each). V lost 4 bases and J lost 9, with 18 bases in between. The germline V gene has CDR1 SGHNT and CDR2 YYREEE (reference sequence). The CDR3 extends over 14 amino acids. This CDR3 reads CASSPRGEIGTQYF. The CDR3 DNA reads TGTGCCAGCAGCCCGAGGGGGGAGATAGGCACGCAGTATTTT.

This chain joins TRBV7-2 and TRBJ1-4; 8 bases match TRBD1. This CDR3 has 16 amino acids. V shed 4 bases and J 7 bases; nucleotides not matched to a gene: 11. The germline V gene encodes CDR1 SGHTA and CDR2 FQGNSA. Here the CDR3 DNA reads TGTGCCAGCAGCTATGGACAGGGCGGTGCCGGTGAAAAACTGTTTTTT. Its translation is CASSYGQGGAGEKLFF.

In DNA, the CDR3 is TGTGCCAGCAGCTTAGCGCGGGAGAACACTGAAGCTTTCTTT. Protein sequence: CASSLARENTEAFF. The chain couples TRBV7-9 to TRBJ1-1; D gene uncertain. CDR3 length: 14 residues. V gave up 0 bases and J gave up 1 base, with 6 bases separating them. Germline CDR1 reads SEHNR; CDR2 reads FQNEAQ (reference sequence).

This clonotype was recorded a few times. The CDR3 region is CSARVGSTRTEAFF. Written as DNA, the CDR3 is TGCAGTGCTAGAGTCGGCTCAACGAGGACTGAAGCTTTCTTT. The chain carries TRBV20-1 and TRBJ1-1, with no clear D. The V end lost 1 base, the J end lost 5 bases, and 14 bases lay between the germline ends. This CDR3 is built from 14 residues. Looked up from germline, CDR1 is DFQATT and CDR2 is SNEGSKA (reference sequence).

The gene calls are TRBV14 and TRBJ1-6, with D unclear. With 4 bases removed from V and 5 bases from J, the gap between germline ends came to 9 bases. CDR1 and CDR2 from the germline V gene are SGHDN and FVKESK. There are 14 residues in the CDR3. The CDR3 bases are TGTGCCAGCAGCCGCCGGGGAAATAATTCACCCCTCCACTTT. It codes for CASSRRGNNSPLHF. The whole variable domain, remainder taken from reference TRBV14 and TRBJ1-6, is EAGVTQFPSHSVIEKGQTVTLRCDPISGHDNLYWYRRVMGKEIKFLLHFVKESKQDESGMPNNRFLAERTGGTYSTLKVQPAELEDSGVYFCASSRRGNNSPLHFGNGTRLTVT.

The V and J genes are TRBV28 and TRBJ1-1; D is ambiguous. This CDR3 region has 14 residues. The germline V gene encodes CDR1 MDHEN and CDR2 SYDVKM. Trimming took 5 bases from V and 0 from J, leaving 10 bases between them. The CDR3 region has the DNA TGTGCCAGCAGTGCCGGACCTATGAACACTGAAGCTTTCTTT. Encoded protein: CASSAGPMNTEAFF. The full variable domain, its missing parts supplied by reference TRBV28 and TRBJ1-1, is DVKVTQSSRYLVKRTGEKVFLECVQDMDHENMFWYRQDPGLGLRLIYFSYDVKMKEKGDIPEGYSVSREKKERFSLILESASTNQTSMYLCASSAGPMNTEAFFGQGTRLTVV.

This clonotype was observed a handful of times. The gene calls are TRBV6-5 and TRBJ1-1; unclear D gene. V lost 5 bases and J lost 3, with 10 bases in between. The germline V gene has CDR1 MNHEY and CDR2 SVGAGI. This CDR3 has 13 residues. The CDR3 spells CASSPFGDTEAFF. The CDR3 DNA reads TGTGCCAGCAGTCCCTTTGGAGACACTGAAGCTTTCTTT.

This clonotype was detected ten times or more. The V gene is TRBV12-3 or TRBV12-4, the J gene TRBJ2-4; 7 bases agree with TRBD2. The J segment lost 0 bases and the V segment lost 4 bases, leaving 6 bases of the junction unmatched. CDR3 length equals 16 residues. CDR3 region: CASSSGRGLAKNIQYF. The CDR3 DNA is TGTGCCAGCAGTTCAGGGAGGGGCCTAGCCAAAAACATTCAGTACTTC.

This clonotype showed up just a few times. This sequence joins TRBV3-1 and TRBJ2-6, with D possibly called TRBD1 or TRBD2 (6 bases each). CDR1 is LGHDT and CDR2 is YNNKEL in the germline V gene (reference sequence). Trimming removed 4 bases at V and 0 bases at J, with 19 bases between. CDR3 length equals 19 residues. The CDR3: CASSLTYGGRTSGANVLTF. The CDR3, as DNA: TGTGCCAGCAGCCTCACTTACGGGGGCCGGACCTCTGGGGCCAACGTCCTGACTTTC.

This chain links TRBV6-5 with TRBJ2-1; the match to TRBD1 covers 7 bases. The germline gives CDR1 MNHEY, CDR2 SVGAGI. The CDR3 covers 12 residues. V shed 0 bases, J shed 12 bases, and the junction held 2 bases outside the gene matches. CDR3: CASSYSGGGQFF. Written as DNA, the CDR3 is TGTGCCAGCAGTTACTCAGGGGGCGGGCAGTTCTTC.

At least ten counts were recorded for this clonotype. The chain couples TRBV27 to TRBJ2-3; D gene unclear. The CDR3 spans 12 residues. Germline CDR1 MNHEY, CDR2 SMNVEV (reference sequence). Trimming shortened V by 3 bases and J by 5 bases, and 6 bases separated the two germline ends. The CDR3 sequence is CASSFLGDTQYF. Here the CDR3 DNA reads TGTGCCAGCAGTTTCTTGGGAGATACGCAGTATTTT.

This clonotype was counted between two and nine times. The chain is built from TRBV12-3 or TRBV12-4 and TRBJ1-6; 10 bases match TRBD1. The CDR3 contains 15 residues. The V gene end was trimmed by 3 bases and the J gene end by 8 bases; junction bases not matched to a gene: 4. The DNA of the CDR3 is TGTGCCAGCAGTTTGGGCGGACAGGGGGATTCACCCCTCCACTTT. As protein: CASSLGGQGDSPLHF.

The table lists this clonotype with many counts. This chain connects TRBV20-1 to TRBJ2-7, with D uncertain. CDR3 length: 13 amino acids. From germline, CDR1 is DFQATT and CDR2 SNEGSKA (reference sequence). V lost 1 base and J 3 bases, leaving 10 bases between the germline ends. The CDR3 DNA reads TGCAGTGCTAGAGGCCTTAAGAACTACGAGCAGTACTTC. Translating gives CSARGLKNYEQYF.

As DNA, the CDR3 is TGTGCCAGCAGTGAAGGGGGGGTGGCTGAAGCTTTCTTT. Translating it yields CASSEGGVAEAFF. This chain links TRBV6-1 with TRBJ1-1; weak D call: TRBD1 (5 bases). The CDR3 is 13 amino acids. Germline CDR1 MNHNS, CDR2 SASEGT. The V end was cut by 1 base, the J end by 6 bases, with 9 bases between.

Only a few counts were recorded for this clonotype. This chain connects TRBV5-1 to TRBJ2-1, with D unresolved. The CDR3 covers 15 residues. Germline assignment: CDR1 SGHRS and CDR2 YFSETQ. Trimming cost V 3 bases and J 4 bases, with 14 bases left between them. The chain's CDR3 is CASSYTGPVYNEQFF. CDR3 DNA: TGCGCCAGCAGCTATACCGGGCCCGTGTACAATGAGCAGTTCTTC.

J is TRBJ2-1 and V is TRBV7-3; D is undetermined. Trimming shortened V by 5 bases and J by 10 bases, and 15 bases separated the two germline ends. The CDR3 extends over 13 amino acids. Germline V gene data show CDR1 as SGHTA and CDR2 as FQGTGA. The CDR3 sequence is CASSPSPVGEQFF. The DNA of the CDR3 is TGTGCCAGCAGCCCCAGCCCCGTGGGGGAGCAGTTCTTC. Based on the CDR3 plus reference TRBV7-3 and TRBJ2-1, the full variable domain is GAGVSQTPSNKVTEKGKYVELRCDPISGHTALYWYRQSLGQGPEFLIYFQGTGAADDSGLPNDRFFAVRPEGSVSTLKIQRTERGDSAVYLCASSPSPVGEQFFGPGTRLTVL.

This clonotype was seen only a few times. CDR3 DNA sequence: TGTGCTAGTGGTTTCGGACCCCTTAATGAGCAGTTCTTC. Its protein product is CASGFGPLNEQFF. The chain couples TRBV12-5 to TRBJ2-1; D not certain. The germline gives CDR1 LGHNT, CDR2 FRNRAP. The CDR3 length is 13 residues. Between the trimmed V and J ends, which lost 3 bases and 7 bases, there was a span of 10 bases.

There are many counts of this clonotype. The chain is built from TRBV3-1 and TRBJ2-5; D not certain. V lost 0 bases to trimming and J lost 4 bases, with 21 bases between them. The CDR3 has 18 residues. Germline CDR1 LGHDT, CDR2 YNNKEL (reference sequence). CDR3 region: CASSQDLLGPTPGETQYF. For the CDR3, the DNA is TGTGCCAGCAGCCAAGATCTATTAGGGCCCACCCCAGGAGAGACCCAGTACTTC.

This clonotype has at least ten counts. The chain is built from TRBV5-1 and TRBJ1-3; D may be TRBD1 (6 bases). CDR3 length equals 15 residues. CDR1 is SGHRS and CDR2 is YFSETQ in the germline V gene. V lost 1 base and J lost 0, with 8 bases in between. CDR3 sequence: CASSLLQGSGNTIYF. The CDR3 DNA is TGCGCCAGCAGCTTGCTACAGGGCTCTGGAAACACCATATATTTT. The full variable domain, its missing parts supplied by reference TRBV5-1 and TRBJ1-3, is KAGVTQTPRYLIKTRGQQVTLSCSPISGHRSVSWYQQTPGQGLQFLFEYFSETQRNKGNFPGRFSGRQFSNSRSEMNVSTLELGDSALYLCASSLLQGSGNTIYFGEGSWLTVV.

Many counts were recorded for this clonotype. The chain combines TRBV18 with TRBJ2-1; 7 nucleotides match TRBD1. The CDR3 sequence is 18 residues long. V lost 4 bases and J lost 6; bases outside the gene matches: 18. The germline V gene has CDR1 KGHSH and CDR2 LQKENI. CDR3 nucleotide sequence: TGTGCCAGCTCACTGAACAGGGGCCAAGTTAGCCGTAGCAATGAGCAGTTCTTC. This sequence encodes CASSLNRGQVSRSNEQFF.